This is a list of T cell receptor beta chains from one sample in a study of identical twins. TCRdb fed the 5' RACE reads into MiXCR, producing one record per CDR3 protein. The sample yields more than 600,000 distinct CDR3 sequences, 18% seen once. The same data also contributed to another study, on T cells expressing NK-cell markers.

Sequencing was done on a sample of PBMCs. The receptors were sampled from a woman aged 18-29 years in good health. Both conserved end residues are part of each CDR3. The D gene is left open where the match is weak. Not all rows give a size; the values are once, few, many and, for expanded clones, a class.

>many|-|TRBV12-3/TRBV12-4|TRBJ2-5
CASRRTEETQYF
TGTGCCAGCAGACGGACAGAAGAGACCCAGTACTTC
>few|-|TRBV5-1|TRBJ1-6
CASSLDGSHNSPLHF
TGCGCCAGCAGCTTGGACGGATCCCATAATTCACCCCTCCACTTT
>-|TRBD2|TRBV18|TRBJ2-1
CASSLRENDEQFF
TGTGCCAGCTCTTTGCGGGAGAACGATGAGCAGTTCTTC
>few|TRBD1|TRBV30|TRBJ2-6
CAWIKGQPGANVLTF
TGTGCCTGGATCAAGGGACAGCCTGGGGCCAACGTCCTGACTTTC
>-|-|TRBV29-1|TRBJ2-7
CSVGKGDVSYEQYF
TGCAGCGTGGGGAAAGGGGACGTATCCTACGAGCAGTACTTC
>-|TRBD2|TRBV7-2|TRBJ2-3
CASSFGAGGDTQYF
TGTGCCAGCAGCTTCGGGGCGGGGGGGGATACGCAGTATTTT
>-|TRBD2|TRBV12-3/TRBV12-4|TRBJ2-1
CASRPTSSGRVGLDEQFF
TGTGCCAGCAGACCCACCAGTAGCGGGAGGGTCGGTCTAGATGAGCAGTTCTTC
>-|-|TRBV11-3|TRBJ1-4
CASRSQDEKLFF
TGTGCCAGCAGATCCCAAGATGAAAAACTGTTTTTT
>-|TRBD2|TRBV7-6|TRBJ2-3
CASSLERTSGVDTQYF
TGTGCCAGCAGCTTAGAGAGGACTAGCGGGGTAGATACGCAGTATTTT
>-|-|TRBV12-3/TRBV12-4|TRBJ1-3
CASRRPGNTIYF
TGTGCCAGCAGGCGCCCTGGAAACACCATATATTTT
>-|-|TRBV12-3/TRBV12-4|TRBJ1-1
CASSSRGEYEAFF
TGTGCCAGCAGCTCAAGGGGGGAATATGAAGCTTTCTTT
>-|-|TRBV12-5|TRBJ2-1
CASGLSLEQFF
TGTGCTAGTGGTTTGTCACTTGAGCAGTTCTTC
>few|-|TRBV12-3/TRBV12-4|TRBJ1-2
CASSLGAATYGYTF
TGTGCCAGCAGTTTAGGGGCCGCTACCTATGGCTACACCTTC
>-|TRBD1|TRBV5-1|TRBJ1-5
CASSFYRGTQPQHF
TGCGCCAGCAGCTTCTACAGGGGAACGCAGCCCCAGCATTTT
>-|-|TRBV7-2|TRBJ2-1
CASSLSFEQFF
TGTGCCAGCAGCCTTAGTTTTGAGCAGTTCTTC
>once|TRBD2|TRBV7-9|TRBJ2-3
CASTPGTSGSSTDTQYF
TGTGCCAGCACTCCCGGGACTAGCGGGAGTAGCACAGATACGCAGTATTTT